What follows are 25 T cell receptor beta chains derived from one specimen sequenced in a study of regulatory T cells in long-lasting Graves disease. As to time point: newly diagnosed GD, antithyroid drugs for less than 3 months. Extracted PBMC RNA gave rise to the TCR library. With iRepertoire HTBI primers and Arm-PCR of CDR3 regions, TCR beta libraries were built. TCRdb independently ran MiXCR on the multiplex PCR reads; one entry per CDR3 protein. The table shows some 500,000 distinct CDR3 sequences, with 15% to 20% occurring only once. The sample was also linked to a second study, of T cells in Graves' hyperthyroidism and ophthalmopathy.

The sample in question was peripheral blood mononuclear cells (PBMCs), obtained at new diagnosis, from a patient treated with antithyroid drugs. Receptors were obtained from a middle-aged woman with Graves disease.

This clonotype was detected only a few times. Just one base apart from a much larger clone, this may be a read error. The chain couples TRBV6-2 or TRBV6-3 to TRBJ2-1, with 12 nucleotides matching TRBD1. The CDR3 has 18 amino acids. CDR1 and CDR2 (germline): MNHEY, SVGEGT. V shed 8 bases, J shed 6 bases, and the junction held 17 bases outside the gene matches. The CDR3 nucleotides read TGTGCCAGCGGTCTAAAGGGGACAGGGGGCCCTCCGGTCAATGAGCAGTTCTTC. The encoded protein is CASGLKGTGGPPVNEQFF.

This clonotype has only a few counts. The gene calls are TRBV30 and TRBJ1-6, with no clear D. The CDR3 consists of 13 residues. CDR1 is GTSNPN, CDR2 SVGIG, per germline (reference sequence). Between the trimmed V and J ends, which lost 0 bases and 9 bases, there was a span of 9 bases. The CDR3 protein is CAWSVQTLSPLHF. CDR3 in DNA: TGTGCCTGGAGTGTCCAGACTCTTTCACCCCTCCACTTT.

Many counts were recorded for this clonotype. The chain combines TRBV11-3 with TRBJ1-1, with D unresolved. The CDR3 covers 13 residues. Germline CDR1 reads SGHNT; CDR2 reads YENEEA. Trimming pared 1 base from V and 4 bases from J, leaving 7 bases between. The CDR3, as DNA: TGTGCCAGCAGCTTAGTTATGGGCACTGAAGCTTTCTTT. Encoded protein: CASSLVMGTEAFF. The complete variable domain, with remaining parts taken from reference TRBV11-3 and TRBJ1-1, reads EAGVVQSPRYKIIEKKQPVAFWCNPISGHNTLYWYLQNLGQGPELLIRYENEEAVDDSQLPKDRFSAERLKGVDSTLKIQPAELGDSAVYLCASSLVMGTEAFFGQGTRLTVV.

The CDR3 sequence: CASSLGDRDAGELFF. The CDR3 DNA reads TGTGCCAGCAGCTTGGGGGACAGGGATGCCGGGGAGCTGTTTTTT. V gene TRBV5-4 combines with J gene TRBJ2-2; 9 bases match TRBD1. Trimming cost V 0 bases and J 6 bases; bases outside gene matches: 3. This CDR3 region has 15 residues. Germline CDR1 is SGHNT and CDR2 is YYREEE (reference sequence).

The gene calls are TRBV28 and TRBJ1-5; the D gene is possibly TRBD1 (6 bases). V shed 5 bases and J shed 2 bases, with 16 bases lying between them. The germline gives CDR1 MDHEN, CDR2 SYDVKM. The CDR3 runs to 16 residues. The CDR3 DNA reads TGTGCCAGCAGTATCCCACAGGGTGTAGGCAATCAGCCCCAGCATTTT. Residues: CASSIPQGVGNQPQHF.

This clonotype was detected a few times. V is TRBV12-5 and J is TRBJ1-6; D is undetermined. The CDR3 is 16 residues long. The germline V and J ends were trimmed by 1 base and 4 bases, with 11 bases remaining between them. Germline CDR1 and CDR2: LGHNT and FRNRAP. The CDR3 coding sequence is TGTGCTAGTGGTTTGGCTGCCGGGCAGTATAATTCACCCCTCCACTTT. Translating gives CASGLAAGQYNSPLHF.

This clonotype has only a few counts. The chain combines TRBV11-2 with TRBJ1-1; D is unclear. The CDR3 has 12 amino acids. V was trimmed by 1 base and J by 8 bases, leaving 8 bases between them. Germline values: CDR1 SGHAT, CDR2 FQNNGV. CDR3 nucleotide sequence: TGTGCCAGCAGCTTAGTGTCCGGGGAAGCTTTCTTT. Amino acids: CASSLVSGEAFF.

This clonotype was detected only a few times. The CDR3 DNA follows: TGTGCCAGCAGTCTCCGGACTGGAAACACCATATATTTT. It is translated as CASSLRTGNTIYF. The chain links TRBV12-3 or TRBV12-4 to TRBJ1-3, with unresolved D. Trimming shortened V by 5 bases and J by 2 bases, and 7 bases separated the two germline ends. The CDR3 extends over 13 amino acids.

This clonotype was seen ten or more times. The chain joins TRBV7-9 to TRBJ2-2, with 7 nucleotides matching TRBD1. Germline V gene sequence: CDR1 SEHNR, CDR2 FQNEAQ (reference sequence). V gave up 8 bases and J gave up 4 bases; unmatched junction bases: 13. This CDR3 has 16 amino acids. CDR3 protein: CASGTLRDRGTGELFF. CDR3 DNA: TGTGCCAGCGGCACCCTCCGGGACAGAGGCACCGGGGAGCTGTTTTTT.

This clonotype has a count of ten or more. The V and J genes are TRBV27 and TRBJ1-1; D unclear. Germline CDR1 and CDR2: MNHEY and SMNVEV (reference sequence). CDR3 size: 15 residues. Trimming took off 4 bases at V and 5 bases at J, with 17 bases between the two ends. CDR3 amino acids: CASSSRRRGITEAFF. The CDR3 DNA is TGTGCCAGCAGTTCCCGGAGGCGGGGAATAACTGAAGCTTTCTTT.

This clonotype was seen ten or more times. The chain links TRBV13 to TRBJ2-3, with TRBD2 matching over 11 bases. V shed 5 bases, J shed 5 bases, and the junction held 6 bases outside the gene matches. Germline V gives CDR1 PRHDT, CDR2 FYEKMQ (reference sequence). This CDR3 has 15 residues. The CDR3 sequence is CASSPRLAGQDTQYF. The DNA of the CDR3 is TGTGCCAGCAGCCCCCGACTAGCGGGGCAAGATACGCAGTATTTT.

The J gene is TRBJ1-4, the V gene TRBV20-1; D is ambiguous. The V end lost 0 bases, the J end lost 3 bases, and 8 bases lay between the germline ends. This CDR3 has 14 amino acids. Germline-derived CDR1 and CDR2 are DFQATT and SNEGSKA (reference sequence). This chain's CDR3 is CSARELGSNEKLFF. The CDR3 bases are TGCAGTGCTAGAGAGTTAGGGTCTAATGAAAAACTGTTTTTT.

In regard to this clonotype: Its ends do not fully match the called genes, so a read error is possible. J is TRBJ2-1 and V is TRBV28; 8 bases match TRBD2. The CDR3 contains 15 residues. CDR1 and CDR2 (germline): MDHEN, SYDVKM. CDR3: CASAGGGSSYNEEFF. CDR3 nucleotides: TGTGCCAGCGCAGGCGGGGGGTCCTCCTACAATGAGGAGTTCTTC.

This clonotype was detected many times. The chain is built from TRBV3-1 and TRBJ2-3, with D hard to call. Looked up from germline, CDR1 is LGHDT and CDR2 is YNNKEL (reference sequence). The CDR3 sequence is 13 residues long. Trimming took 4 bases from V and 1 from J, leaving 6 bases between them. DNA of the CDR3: TGTGCCAGCAGCCTATACGGCACAGATACGCAGTATTTT. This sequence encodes CASSLYGTDTQYF.

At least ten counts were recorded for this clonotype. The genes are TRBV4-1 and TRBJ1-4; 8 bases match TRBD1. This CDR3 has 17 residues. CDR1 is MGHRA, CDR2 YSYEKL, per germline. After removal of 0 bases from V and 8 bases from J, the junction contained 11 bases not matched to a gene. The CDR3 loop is CASSQEEGRGRREKLFF. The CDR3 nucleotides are TGCGCCAGCAGCCAAGAGGAAGGCAGGGGGCGTCGGGAAAAACTGTTTTTT.

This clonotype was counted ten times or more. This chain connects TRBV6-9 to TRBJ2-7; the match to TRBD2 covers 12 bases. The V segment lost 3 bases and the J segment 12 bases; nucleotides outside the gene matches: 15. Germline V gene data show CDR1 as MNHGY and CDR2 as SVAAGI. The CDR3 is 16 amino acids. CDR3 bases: TGTGCCAGCAGTTACTCCCGGACTAGCGGGGAGGGTGGTAGGTACTTC. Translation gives CASSYSRTSGEGGRYF.

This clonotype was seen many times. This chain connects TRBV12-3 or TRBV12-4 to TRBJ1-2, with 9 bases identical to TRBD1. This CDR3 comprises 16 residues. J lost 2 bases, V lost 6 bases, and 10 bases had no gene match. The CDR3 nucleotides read TGTGCCAGCAGCCCGGGGACAGGGATATACAACTATGGCTACACCTTC. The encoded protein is CASSPGTGIYNYGYTF.

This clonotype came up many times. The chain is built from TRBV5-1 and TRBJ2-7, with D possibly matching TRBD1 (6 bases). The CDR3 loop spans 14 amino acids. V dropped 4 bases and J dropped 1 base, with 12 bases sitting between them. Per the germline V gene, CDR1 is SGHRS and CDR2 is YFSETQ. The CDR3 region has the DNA TGCGCCAGCAGCAGAACGGGACAATCCTACGAGCAGTACTTC. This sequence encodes CASSRTGQSYEQYF.

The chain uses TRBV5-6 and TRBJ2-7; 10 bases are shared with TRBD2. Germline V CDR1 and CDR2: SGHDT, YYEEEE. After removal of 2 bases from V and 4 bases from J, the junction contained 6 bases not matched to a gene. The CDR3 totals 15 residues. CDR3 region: CASSFPAGGTYEQYF. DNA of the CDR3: TGTGCCAGCAGCTTTCCAGCGGGGGGGACGTACGAGCAGTACTTC.

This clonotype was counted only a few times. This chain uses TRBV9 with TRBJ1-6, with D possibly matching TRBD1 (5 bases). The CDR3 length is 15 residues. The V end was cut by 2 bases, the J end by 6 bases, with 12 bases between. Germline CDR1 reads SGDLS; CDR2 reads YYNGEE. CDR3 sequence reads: CASSVSDTSNSPLHF. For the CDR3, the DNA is TGTGCCAGCAGCGTTTCGGACACCAGTAATTCACCCCTCCACTTT.

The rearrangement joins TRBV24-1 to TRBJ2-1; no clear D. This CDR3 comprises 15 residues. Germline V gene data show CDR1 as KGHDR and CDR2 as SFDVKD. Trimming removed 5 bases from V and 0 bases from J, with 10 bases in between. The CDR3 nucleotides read TGTGCCACCAGTGGAAAGGGCGGCTCCTACAATGAGCAGTTCTTC. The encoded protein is CATSGKGGSYNEQFF.

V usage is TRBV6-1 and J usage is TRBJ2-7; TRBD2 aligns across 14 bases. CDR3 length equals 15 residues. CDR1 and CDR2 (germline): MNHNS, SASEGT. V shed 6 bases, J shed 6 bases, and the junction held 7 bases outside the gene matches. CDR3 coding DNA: TGTGCCAGCAGCACCGGGACTAGCGGGGGCCGCGAGCAGTACTTC. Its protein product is CASSTGTSGGREQYF.

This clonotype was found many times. The CDR3 sequence: CASSAGTGGGNGYTF. DNA for the CDR3: TGTGCCAGCAGCGCGGGGACAGGGGGCGGCAATGGCTACACCTTC. The genes are TRBV9 and TRBJ1-2, with 12 bases aligning to TRBD1. V dropped 3 bases and J dropped 6; count of bases not matched to a gene: 6. Germline V gives CDR1 SGDLS, CDR2 YYNGEE. There are 15 residues in the CDR3.

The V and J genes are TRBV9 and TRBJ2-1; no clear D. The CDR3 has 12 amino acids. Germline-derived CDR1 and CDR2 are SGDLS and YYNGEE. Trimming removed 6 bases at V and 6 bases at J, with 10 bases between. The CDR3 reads CASNTIPNEQFF. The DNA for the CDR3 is TGTGCCAGCAACACGATCCCCAATGAGCAGTTCTTC.

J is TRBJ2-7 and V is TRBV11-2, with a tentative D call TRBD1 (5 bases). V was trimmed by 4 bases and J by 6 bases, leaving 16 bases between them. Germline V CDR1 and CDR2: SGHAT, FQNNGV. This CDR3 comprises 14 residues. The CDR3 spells CASSSYRSQGEQYF. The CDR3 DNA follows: TGTGCCAGCAGCTCATACAGGTCTCAAGGCGAGCAGTACTTC.